The clone carrying this TCR beta chain was observed a single time. The antigen is undetermined. Unmatched junction bases numbered 7, after V lost 5 bases and J lost 3 bases. Looked up from germline, CDR1 is SGHVS and CDR2 is FQNEAQ. This CDR3 comprises 15 residues. The sample is drawn from a study of shared clonotypes between healthy human individuals. Study conclusions and caveats: Sampling used blood alone; tissue repertoires probably differ.

CD45RO negativity and positive selection for CCR7 defined naive CD8 cells, a population that excluded terminally differentiated effector memory CD45RA+ cells. The study enrolled healthy HIV-negative adults without recent acute infections or vaccinations as donors. Produced via immunoSEQ multiplex PCR; TCRdb's table is partial and in-frame only. In the table there are nearly 2 million clones, about 95% of which are singletons. This TCR came from a young man in good health. Sequencing input: naive CD8+ T cells sorted from blood. The rearrangement joins TRBV7-8 to TRBJ1-5, with TRBD1 matching over 7 bases. The CDR3 sequence is CASSPWTGYNQPQHF. The CDR3 nucleotides read TGTGCCAGCAGCCCGTGGACAGGCTACAATCAGCCCCAGCATTTT.